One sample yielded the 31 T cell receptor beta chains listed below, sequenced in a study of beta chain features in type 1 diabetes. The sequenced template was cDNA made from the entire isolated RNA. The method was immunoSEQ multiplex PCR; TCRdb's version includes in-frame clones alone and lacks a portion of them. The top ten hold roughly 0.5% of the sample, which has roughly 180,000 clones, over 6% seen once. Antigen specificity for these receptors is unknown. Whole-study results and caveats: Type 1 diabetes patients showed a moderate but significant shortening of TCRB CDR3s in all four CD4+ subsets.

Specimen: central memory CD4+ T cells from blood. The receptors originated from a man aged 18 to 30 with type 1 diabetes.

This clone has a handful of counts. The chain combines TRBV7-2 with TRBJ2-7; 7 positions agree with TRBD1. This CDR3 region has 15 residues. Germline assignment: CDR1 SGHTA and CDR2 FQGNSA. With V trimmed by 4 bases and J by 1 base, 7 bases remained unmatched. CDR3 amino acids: CASSYSGTESYEQYF. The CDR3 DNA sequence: TGTGCCAGCAGCTATTCCGGGACAGAATCCTACGAGCAGTACTTC. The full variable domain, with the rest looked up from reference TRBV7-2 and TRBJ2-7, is GAGVSQSPSNKVTEKGKDVELRCDPISGHTALYWYRQSLGQGLEFLIYFQGNSAPDKSGLPSDRFSAERTGGSVSTLTIQRTQQEDSAVYLCASSYSGTESYEQYFGPGTRLTVT.

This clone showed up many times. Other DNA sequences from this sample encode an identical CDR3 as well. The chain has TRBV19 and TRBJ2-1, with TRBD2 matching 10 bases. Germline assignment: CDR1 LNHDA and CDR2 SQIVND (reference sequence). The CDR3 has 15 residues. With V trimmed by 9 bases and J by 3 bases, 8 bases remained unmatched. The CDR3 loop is CASRPGLAVYNEQFF. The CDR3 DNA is TGTGCCAGCAGACCCGGACTAGCGGTCTACAATGAGCAGTTCTTC.

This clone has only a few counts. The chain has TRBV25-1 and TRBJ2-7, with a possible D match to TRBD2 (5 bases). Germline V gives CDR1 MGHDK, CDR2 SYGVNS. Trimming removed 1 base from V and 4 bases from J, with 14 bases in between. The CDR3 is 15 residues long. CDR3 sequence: CASSESGRELYEQYF. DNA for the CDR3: TGTGCCAGCAGTGAATCCGGACGGGAACTTTACGAGCAGTACTTC.

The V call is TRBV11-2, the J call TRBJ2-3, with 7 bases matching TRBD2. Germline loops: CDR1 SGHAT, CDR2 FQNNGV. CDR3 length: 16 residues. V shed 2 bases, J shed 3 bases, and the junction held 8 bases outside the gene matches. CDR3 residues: CASSLLPGGITDTQYF. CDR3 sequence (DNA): TGTGCCAGCAGCTTACTTCCCGGGGGGATAACAGATACGCAGTATTTT. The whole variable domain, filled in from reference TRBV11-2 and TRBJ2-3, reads EAGVAQSPRYKIIEKRQSVAFWCNPISGHATLYWYQQILGQGPKLLIQFQNNGVVDDSQLPKDRFSAERLKGVDSTLKIQPAKLEDSAVYLCASSLLPGGITDTQYFGPGTRLTVL.

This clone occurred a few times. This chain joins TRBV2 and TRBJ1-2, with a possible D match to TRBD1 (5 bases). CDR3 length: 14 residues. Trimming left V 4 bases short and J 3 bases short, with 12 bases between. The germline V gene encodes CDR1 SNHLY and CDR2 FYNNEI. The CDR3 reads CASSGQRLDYGYTF. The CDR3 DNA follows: TGTGCCAGCAGTGGACAGAGGCTAGACTATGGCTACACCTTC. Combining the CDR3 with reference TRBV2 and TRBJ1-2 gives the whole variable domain EPEVTQTPSHQVTQMGQEVILRCVPISNHLYFYWYRQILGQKVEFLVSFYNNEISEKSEIFDDQFSVERPDGSNFTLKIRSTKLEDSAMYFCASSGQRLDYGYTFGSGTRLTVV.

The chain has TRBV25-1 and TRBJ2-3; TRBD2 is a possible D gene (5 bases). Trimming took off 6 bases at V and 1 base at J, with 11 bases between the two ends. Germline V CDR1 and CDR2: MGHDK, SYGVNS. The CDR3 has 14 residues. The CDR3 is CASREAGGTDTQYF. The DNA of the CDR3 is TGTGCCAGCAGAGAGGCCGGGGGCACAGATACGCAGTATTTT.

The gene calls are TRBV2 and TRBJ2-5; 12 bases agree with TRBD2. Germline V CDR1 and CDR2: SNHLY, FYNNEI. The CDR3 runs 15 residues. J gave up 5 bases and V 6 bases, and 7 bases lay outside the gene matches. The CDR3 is CASRRLAGVAETQYF. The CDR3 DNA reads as TGTGCCAGCAGACGACTAGCGGGAGTAGCGGAGACCCAGTACTTC.

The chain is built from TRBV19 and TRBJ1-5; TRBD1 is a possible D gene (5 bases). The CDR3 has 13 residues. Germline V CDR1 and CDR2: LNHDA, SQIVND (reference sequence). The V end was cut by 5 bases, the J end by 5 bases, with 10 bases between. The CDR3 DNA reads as TGTGCCAGTAGTGCCAGACAGTATCAGCCCCAGCATTTT. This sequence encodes CASSARQYQPQHF. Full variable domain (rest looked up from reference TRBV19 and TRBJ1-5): DGGITQSPKYLFRKEGQNVTLSCEQNLNHDAMYWYRQDPGQGLRLIYYSQIVNDFQKGDIAEGYSVSREKKESFPLTVTSAQKNPTAFYLCASSARQYQPQHFGDGTRLSIL.

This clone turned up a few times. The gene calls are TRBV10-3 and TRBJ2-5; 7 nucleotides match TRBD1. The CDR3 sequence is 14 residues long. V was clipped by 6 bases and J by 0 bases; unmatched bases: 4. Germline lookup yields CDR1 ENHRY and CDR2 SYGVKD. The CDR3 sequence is CAISSGQNQETQYF. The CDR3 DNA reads TGTGCCATCAGCTCGGGACAGAACCAAGAGACCCAGTACTTC.

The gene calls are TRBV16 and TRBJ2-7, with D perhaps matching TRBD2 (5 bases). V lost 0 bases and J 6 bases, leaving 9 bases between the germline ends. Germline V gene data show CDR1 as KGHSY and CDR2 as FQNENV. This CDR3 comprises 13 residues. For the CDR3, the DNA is TGTGCCAGCAGCCAATCGGTGGAGGCCGAGCAGTACTTC. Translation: CASSQSVEAEQYF.

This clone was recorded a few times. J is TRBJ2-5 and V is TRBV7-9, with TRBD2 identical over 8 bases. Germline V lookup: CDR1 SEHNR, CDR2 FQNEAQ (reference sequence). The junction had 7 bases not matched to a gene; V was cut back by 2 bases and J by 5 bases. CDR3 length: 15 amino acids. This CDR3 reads CASSLTLAGGETQYF. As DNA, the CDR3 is TGTGCCAGCAGCTTAACGCTAGCGGGCGGCGAGACCCAGTACTTC.

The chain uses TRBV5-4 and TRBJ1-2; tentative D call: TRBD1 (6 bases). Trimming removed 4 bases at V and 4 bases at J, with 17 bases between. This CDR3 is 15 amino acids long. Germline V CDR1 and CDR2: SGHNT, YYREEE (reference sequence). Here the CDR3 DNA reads TGTGCCAGCAGCAATAACAGGGAAGTTGGCTATGGCTACACCTTC. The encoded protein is CASSNNREVGYGYTF.

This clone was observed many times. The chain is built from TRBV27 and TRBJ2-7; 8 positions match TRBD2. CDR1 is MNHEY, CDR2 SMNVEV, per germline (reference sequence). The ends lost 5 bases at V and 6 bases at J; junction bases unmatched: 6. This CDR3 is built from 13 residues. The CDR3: CASSHSGKGEQYF. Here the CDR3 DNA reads TGTGCCAGCAGTCATAGCGGGAAGGGCGAGCAGTACTTC.

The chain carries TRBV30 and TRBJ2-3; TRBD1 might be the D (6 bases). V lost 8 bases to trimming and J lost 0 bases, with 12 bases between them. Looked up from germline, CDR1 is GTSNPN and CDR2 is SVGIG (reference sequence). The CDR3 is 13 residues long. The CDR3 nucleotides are TGTGCCGGCCAGGGGCAGAGCACAGATACGCAGTATTTT. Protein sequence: CAGQGQSTDTQYF.

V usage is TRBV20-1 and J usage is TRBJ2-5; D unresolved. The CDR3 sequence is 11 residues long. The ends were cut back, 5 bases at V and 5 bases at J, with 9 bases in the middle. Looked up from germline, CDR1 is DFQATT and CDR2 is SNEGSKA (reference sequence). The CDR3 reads CSALKLETQYF. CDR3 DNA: TGCAGTGCTCTTAAGCTTGAGACCCAGTACTTC.

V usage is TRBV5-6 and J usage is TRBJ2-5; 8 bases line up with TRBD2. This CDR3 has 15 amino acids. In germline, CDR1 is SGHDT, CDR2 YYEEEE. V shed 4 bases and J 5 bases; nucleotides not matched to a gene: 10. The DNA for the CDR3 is TGTGCCAGCAGCCGTCACTCGGGGGGGATGGAGACCCAGTACTTC. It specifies CASSRHSGGMETQYF.

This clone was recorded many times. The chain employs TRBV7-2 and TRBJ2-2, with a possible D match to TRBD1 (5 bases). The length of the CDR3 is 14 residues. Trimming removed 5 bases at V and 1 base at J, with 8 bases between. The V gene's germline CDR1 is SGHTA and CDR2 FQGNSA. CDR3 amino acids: CASSRQGNTGELFF. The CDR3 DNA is TGTGCCAGCAGCCGGCAGGGGAACACCGGGGAGCTGTTTTTT.

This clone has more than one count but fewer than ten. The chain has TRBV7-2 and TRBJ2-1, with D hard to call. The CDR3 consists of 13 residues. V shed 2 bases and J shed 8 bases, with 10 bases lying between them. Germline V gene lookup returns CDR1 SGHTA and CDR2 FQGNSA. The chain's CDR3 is CASSLSHQDEQFF. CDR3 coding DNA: TGTGCCAGCAGCTTAAGTCACCAGGATGAGCAGTTCTTC.

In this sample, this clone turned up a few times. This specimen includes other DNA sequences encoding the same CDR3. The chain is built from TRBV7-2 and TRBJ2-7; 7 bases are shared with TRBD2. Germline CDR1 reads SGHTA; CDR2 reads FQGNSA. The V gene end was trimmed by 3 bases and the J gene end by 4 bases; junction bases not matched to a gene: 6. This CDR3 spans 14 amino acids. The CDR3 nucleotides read TGTGCCAGCAGCTTCGGTGGGGGAGGGTACGAGCAGTACTTC. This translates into CASSFGGGGYEQYF.

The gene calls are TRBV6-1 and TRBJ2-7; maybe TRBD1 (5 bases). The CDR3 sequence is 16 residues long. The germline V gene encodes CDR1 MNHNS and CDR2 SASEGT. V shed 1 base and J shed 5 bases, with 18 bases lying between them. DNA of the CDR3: TGTGCCAGCAGTGAAGTCCAGGGTCTAGGGTTCGACGAGCAGTACTTC. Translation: CASSEVQGLGFDEQYF.

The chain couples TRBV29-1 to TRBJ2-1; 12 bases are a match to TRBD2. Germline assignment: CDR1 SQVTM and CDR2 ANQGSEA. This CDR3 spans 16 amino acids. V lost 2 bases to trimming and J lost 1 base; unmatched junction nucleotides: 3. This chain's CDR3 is CSVESSGGGSYNEQFF. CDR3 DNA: TGCAGCGTTGAATCTAGCGGGGGGGGATCCTACAATGAGCAGTTCTTC.

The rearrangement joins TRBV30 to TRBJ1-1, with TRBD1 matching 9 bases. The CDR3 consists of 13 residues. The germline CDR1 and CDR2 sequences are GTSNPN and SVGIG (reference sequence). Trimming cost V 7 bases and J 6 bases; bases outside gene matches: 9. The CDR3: CAYSTGGRSEAFF. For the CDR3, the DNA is TGTGCCTACTCAACAGGGGGCAGATCTGAAGCTTTCTTT.

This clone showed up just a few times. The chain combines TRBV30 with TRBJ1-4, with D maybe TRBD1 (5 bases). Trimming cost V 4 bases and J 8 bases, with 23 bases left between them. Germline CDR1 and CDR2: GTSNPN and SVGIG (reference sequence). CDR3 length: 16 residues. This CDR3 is CAWTPTISTRAEKLFF. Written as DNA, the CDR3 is TGTGCCTGGACGCCCACTATATCGACCAGGGCGGAAAAACTGTTTTTT. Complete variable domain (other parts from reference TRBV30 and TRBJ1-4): SQTIHQWPATLVQPVGSPLSLECTVEGTSNPNLYWYRQAAGRGLQLLFYSVGIGQISSEVPQNLSASRPQDRQFILSSKKLLLSDSGFYLCAWTPTISTRAEKLFFGSGTQLSVL.

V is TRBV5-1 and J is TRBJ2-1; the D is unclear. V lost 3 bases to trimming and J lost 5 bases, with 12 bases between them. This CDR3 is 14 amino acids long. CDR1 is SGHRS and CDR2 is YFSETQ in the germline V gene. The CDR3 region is CASSSSDINNEQFF. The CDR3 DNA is TGCGCCAGCAGCTCGAGCGATATTAACAATGAGCAGTTCTTC. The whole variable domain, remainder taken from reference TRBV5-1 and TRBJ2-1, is KAGVTQTPRYLIKTRGQQVTLSCSPISGHRSVSWYQQTPGQGLQFLFEYFSETQRNKGNFPGRFSGRQFSNSRSEMNVSTLELGDSALYLCASSSSDINNEQFFGPGTRLTVL.

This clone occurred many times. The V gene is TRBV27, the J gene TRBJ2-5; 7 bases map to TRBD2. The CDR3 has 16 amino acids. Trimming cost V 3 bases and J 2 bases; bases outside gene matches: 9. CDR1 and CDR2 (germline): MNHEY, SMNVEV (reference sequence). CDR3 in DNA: TGTGCCAGCAGTTTGGTGAGAGCGGGGCCGCAAGAGACCCAGTACTTC. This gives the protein CASSLVRAGPQETQYF.

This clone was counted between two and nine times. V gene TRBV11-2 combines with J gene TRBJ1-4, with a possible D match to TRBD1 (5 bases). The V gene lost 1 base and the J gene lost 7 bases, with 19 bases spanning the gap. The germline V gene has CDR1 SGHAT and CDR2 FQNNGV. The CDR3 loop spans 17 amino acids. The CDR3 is CASSLGVAMGLGEKLFF. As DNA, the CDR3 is TGTGCCAGCAGCTTAGGGGTGGCGATGGGGCTTGGTGAAAAACTGTTTTTT.

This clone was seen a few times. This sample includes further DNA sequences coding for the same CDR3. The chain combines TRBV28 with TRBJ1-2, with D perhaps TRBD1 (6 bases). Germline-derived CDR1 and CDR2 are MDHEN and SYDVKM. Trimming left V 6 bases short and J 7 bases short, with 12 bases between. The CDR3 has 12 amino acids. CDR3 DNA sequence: TGTGCCAGCAGCGGAAGGGGGTTTGGCTACACCTTC. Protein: CASSGRGFGYTF.

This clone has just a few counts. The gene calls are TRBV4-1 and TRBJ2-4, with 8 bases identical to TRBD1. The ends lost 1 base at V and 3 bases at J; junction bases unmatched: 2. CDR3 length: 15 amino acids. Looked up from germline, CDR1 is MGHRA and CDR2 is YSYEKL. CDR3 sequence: CASSQGDRNKNIQYF. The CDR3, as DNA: TGCGCCAGCAGCCAAGGGGACAGGAACAAAAACATTCAGTACTTC.

The CDR3 loop is CASSQADRRNEQFF. The DNA of the CDR3 is TGCGCCAGCAGCCAAGCGGACAGAAGGAATGAGCAGTTCTTC. The chain links TRBV4-3 to TRBJ2-1; TRBD1 is a possible D gene (6 bases). In germline, CDR1 is LGHNA, CDR2 YSLEER. With 1 base removed from V and 7 bases from J, the gap between germline ends came to 11 bases. The CDR3 runs 14 residues.

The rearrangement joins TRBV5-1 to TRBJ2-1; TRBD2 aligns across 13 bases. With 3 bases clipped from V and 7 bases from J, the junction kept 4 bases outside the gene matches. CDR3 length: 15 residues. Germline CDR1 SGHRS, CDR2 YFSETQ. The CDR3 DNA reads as TGCGCCAGCAGCTGGACTAGCGGGAGTAAGAATGAGCAGTTCTTC. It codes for CASSWTSGSKNEQFF.

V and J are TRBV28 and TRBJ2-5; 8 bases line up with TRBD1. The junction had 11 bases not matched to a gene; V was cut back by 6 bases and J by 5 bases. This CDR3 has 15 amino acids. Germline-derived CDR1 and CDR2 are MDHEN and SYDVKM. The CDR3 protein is CASSSRRDRWETQYF. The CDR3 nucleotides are TGTGCCAGCAGCTCAAGGAGGGACAGGTGGGAGACCCAGTACTTC. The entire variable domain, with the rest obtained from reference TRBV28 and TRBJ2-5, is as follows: DVKVTQSSRYLVKRTGEKVFLECVQDMDHENMFWYRQDPGLGLRLIYFSYDVKMKEKGDIPEGYSVSREKKERFSLILESASTNQTSMYLCASSSRRDRWETQYFGPGTRLLVL.